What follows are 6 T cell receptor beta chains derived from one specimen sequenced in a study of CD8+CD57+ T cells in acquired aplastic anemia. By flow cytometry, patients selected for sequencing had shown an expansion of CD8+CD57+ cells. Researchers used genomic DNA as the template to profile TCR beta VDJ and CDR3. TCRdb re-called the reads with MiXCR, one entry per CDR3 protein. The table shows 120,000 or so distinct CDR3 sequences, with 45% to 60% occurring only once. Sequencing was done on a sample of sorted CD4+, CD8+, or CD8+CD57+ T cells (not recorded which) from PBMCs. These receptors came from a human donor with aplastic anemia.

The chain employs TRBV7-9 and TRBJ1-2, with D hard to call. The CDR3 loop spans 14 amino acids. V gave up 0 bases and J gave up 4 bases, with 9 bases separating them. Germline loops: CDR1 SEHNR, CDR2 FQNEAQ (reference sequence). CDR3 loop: CASSLARHAYGYTF. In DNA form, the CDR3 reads TGTGCCAGCAGCTTAGCAAGGCACGCCTATGGCTACACCTTC.

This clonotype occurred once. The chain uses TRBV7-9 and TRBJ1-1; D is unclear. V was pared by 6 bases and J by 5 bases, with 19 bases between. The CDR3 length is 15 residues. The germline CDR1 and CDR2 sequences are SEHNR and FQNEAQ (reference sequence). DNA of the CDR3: TGTGCCAGCAGGCCCAAACAGCGATTGGGTACTGAAGCTTTCTTT. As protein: CASRPKQRLGTEAFF.

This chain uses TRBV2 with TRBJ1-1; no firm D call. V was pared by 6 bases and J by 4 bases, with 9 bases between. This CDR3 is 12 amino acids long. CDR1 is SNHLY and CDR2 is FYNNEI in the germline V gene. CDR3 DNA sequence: TGTGCCAGCAGGGACGTTTCCACTGAAGCTTTCTTT. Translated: CASRDVSTEAFF.

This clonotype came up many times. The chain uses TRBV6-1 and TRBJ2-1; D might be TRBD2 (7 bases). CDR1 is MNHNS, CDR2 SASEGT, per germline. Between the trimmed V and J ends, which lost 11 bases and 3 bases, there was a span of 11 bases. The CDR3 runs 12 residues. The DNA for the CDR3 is TGTGCCGGGGGGGCTGGCTACAATGAGCAGTTCTTC. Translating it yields CAGGAGYNEQFF.

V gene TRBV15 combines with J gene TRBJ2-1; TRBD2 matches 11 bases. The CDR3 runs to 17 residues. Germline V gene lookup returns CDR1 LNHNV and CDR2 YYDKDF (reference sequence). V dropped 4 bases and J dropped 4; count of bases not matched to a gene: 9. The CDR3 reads CATSTNLAGGGYNEQFF. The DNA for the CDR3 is TGTGCCACCAGCACAAATCTAGCGGGAGGCGGGTACAATGAGCAGTTCTTC. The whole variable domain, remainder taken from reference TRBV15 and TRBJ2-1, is DAMVIQNPRYQVTQFGKPVTLSCSQTLNHNVMYWYQQKSSQAPKLLFHYYDKDFNNEADTPDNFQSRRPNTSFCFLDIRSPGLGDTAMYLCATSTNLAGGGYNEQFFGPGTRLTVL.

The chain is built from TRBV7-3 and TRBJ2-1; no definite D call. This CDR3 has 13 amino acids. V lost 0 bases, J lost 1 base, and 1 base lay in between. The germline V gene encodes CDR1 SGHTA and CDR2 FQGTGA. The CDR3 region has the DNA TGTGCCAGCAGCTTAACGTCCTACAATGAGCAGTTCTTC. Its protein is CASSLTSYNEQFF.